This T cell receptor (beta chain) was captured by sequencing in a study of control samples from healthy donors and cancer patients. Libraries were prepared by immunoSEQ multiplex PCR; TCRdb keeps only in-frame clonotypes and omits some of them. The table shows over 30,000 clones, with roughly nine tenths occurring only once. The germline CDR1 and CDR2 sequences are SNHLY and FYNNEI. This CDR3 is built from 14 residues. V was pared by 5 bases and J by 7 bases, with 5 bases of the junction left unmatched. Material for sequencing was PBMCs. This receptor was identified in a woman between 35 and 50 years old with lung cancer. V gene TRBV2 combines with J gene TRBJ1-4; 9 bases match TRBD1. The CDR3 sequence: CASSPDRGGEKLFF. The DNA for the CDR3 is TGTGCCAGCAGTCCGGACAGGGGAGGTGAAAAACTGTTTTTT.